This TCR beta chain was captured in a study of T-cell reconstitution after alpha-beta-depleted transplantation in children. General study results and limits: In patients about two months after transplant, alpha-beta T cells reportedly arose from several hundred expanded graft clones. The study traced high day-60 TCRbeta diversity in some patients to surviving recipient T cells and thymic progenitors. By one year post-transplant, T-cell counts and diversity largely arose from T cells that were newly produced.

The germline V gene has CDR1 MNHEY and CDR2 SMNVEV (reference sequence). The CDR3 has 16 residues. V shed 8 bases and J 4 bases; nucleotides not matched to a gene: 11. Unique molecular identifiers were used in preparing the TCRbeta library. MiXCR, applied by TCRdb to the PCR reads, yields one record per CDR3 protein. The table records about 420,000 distinct CDR3 sequences, under 20% of them present only once. In the case of this clonotype: Its antigen is not identified.

The chain carries TRBV27 and TRBJ2-1, with 10 bases identical to TRBD2. This sample comprised PBMCs, mostly from graft donor cells, obtained 360 days after TCRalphabeta/CD19-depleted stem cell transplant. This clonotype was obtained from a boy less than two years old who had a stem cell transplant for Wiskott-Aldrich syndrome, so the T cells may come from the graft donor. The CDR3 loop reads CASRTSGSRGYNEQFF. The CDR3 DNA reads TGTGCCAGCCGGACTAGCGGCAGCAGAGGGTACAATGAGCAGTTCTTC.